The clone carrying this T cell receptor (beta chain) was picked up a small number of times. The antigen is undetermined. The record originates from a study of blood T cells in healthy people across ages. Findings and caveats of the study: CMV status of donors was not determined, possibly confounding expanded clonotype changes. Diversity figures based on one million T cells were deemed too low.

Germline CDR1 reads SGHDN; CDR2 reads FVKESK. The V segment lost 3 bases and the J segment 1 base; nucleotides outside the gene matches: 11. The CDR3 sequence is 17 residues long. Next came a second PCR, run for roughly 6 to 11 cycles, which used a sample-barcoded 5' primer along with a J-beta primer mix. All cDNA molecules were each tagged by a template-switch adaptor with 12 random nucleotides. In TCRdb, the 5' RACE reads were re-called with MiXCR into one record per CDR3 protein. The sample holds 1.4 million or so distinct CDR3 sequences; approximately 43% are singletons and the top ten take about 3.8%. Donors were systemically healthy Caucasian individuals from Russia aged roughly 6 to 100 years.

This rearrangement joins TRBV14 to TRBJ2-7; 8 bases fit TRBD1. The sample was blood. The receptor was isolated from a woman between 18 and 30 years old in good health. The CDR3 protein is CASSQFNPGQASYEQYF. The CDR3 coding sequence is TGTGCCAGCAGCCAGTTCAACCCGGGACAGGCTTCCTACGAGCAGTACTTC.